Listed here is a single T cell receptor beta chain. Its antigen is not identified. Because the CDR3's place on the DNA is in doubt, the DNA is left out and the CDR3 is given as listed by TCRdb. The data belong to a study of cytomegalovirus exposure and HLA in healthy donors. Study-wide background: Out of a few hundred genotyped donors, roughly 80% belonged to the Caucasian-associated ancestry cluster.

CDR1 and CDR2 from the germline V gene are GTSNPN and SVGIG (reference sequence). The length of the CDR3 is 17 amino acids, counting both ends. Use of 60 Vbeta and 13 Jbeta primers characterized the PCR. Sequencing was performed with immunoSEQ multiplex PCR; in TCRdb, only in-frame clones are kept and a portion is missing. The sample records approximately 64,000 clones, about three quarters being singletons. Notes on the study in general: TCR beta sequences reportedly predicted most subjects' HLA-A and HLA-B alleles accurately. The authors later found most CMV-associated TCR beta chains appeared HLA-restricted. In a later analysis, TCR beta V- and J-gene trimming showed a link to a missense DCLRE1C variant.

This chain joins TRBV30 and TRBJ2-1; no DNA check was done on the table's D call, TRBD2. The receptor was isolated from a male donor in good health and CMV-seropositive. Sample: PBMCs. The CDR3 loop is CAWSVYFGAGGPNEQFF.